The TCR beta chain under discussion was sequenced for a study of Graves' ophthalmopathy and Graves' hyperthyroidism. Per the germline V gene, CDR1 is LNHDA and CDR2 is SQIVND (reference sequence). Trimming took off 4 bases at V and 5 bases at J, with 14 bases between the two ends. The CDR3 consists of 14 residues. This clonotype came up many times. Amplification of the TCR beta CDR3 regions used RNA transcripts (as template). HTBI-primed RT-PCR formed the first round, and a multiplex PCR formed the second. TCRdb re-called the multiplex PCR reads through MiXCR, storing one row per CDR3 protein. Of fewer than 350,000 distinct CDR3 sequences in the sample, under 20% are singletons; the top ten hold around an eighth.

This clonotype was sampled from an adult man with Graves' ophthalmopathy. Sequenced input: peripheral blood. The rearrangement links TRBV19 to TRBJ2-5; D may correspond to TRBD1 or TRBD2 (5 bases each). In nucleotides, the CDR3 is TGTGCCAGTAGTACGGGGACCCAGGGCGAGACCCAGTACTTC. Protein sequence: CASSTGTQGETQYF.